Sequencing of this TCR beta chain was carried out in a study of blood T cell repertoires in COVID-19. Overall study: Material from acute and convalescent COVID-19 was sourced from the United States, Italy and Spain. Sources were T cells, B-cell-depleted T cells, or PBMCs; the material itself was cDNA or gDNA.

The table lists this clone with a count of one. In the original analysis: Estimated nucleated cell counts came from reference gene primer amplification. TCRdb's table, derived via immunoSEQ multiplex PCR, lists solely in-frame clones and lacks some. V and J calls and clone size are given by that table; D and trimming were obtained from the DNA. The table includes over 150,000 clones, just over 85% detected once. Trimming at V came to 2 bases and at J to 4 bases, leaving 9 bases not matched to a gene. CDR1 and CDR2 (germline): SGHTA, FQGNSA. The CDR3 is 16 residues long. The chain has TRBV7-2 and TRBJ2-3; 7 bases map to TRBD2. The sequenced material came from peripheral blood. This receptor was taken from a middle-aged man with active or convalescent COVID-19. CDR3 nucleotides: TGTGCCAGCAGCTTATTAGGCGGGAGTAGTGCAGATACGCAGTATTTT. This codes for CASSLLGGSSADTQYF.